The next 13 T cell receptor beta chains were all read from a single sample in a study of response to subunit inactivated influenza vaccine. TCRdb redid the calling of the RT-PCR reads with MiXCR, one entry per CDR3 protein. The sample shows under 850,000 distinct CDR3 sequences, roughly 20% of them seen only once. The sample here was PBMCs from blood, taken about 5 days after vaccination. The source is a man aged 45-65 years who received an inactivated influenza vaccine.

The rearrangement joins TRBV6-5 to TRBJ2-7; 10 bases fit TRBD2. The CDR3 covers 16 residues. Germline V gene data show CDR1 as MNHEY and CDR2 as SVGAGI. Trimming cost V 0 bases and J 7 bases; bases outside gene matches: 9. The CDR3 spells CASSYSWLAGDDEQYF. The CDR3 DNA reads TGTGCCAGCAGTTACTCGTGGCTAGCGGGAGATGATGAGCAGTACTTC.

Only a few counts were recorded for this clonotype. This chain uses TRBV15 with TRBJ2-5; D is perhaps TRBD2 (6 bases). The CDR3 is 14 residues long. Germline V gene data show CDR1 as LNHNV and CDR2 as YYDKDF (reference sequence). V shed 1 base and J shed 4 bases, with 10 bases lying between them. CDR3 sequence reads: CATSRVRGGETQYF. In DNA form, the CDR3 reads TGTGCCACCAGCAGAGTTCGGGGAGGAGAGACCCAGTACTTC.

This clonotype was recorded a few times. CDR3 sequence: CASTGTRSPEQFF. The CDR3 bases are TGTGCCAGCACCGGGACTCGAAGCCCTGAGCAGTTCTTC. The V call is TRBV6-1, the J call TRBJ2-1; D might be TRBD2 (6 bases). V was clipped by 7 bases and J by 9 bases, with 16 bases between them. The CDR3 spans 13 residues. CDR1 is MNHNS, CDR2 SASEGT, per germline.

This clonotype was seen many times. The V gene is TRBV12-3 or TRBV12-4, the J gene TRBJ2-7; unclear D gene. This CDR3 contains 13 residues. V was clipped by 4 bases and J by 0 bases, with 7 bases between them. The CDR3 spells CASSSPDSYEQYF. CDR3 nucleotides: TGTGCCAGCAGTTCCCCGGACTCCTACGAGCAGTACTTC.

The V call is TRBV27, the J call TRBJ2-2, with D perhaps TRBD1 (7 bases). Germline V CDR1 and CDR2: MNHEY, SMNVEV (reference sequence). The germline V and J ends were trimmed by 5 bases and 2 bases, with 15 bases remaining between them. This CDR3 contains 16 residues. The CDR3 DNA sequence: TGTGCCAGCAGTCTGTGGGGGGACAGAAACACCGGGGAGCTGTTTTTT. This codes for CASSLWGDRNTGELFF.

The V and J genes are TRBV20-1 and TRBJ2-7; the D gene could be TRBD1 or TRBD2 (6 bases each). The CDR3 has 14 residues. V was clipped by 4 bases and J by 4 bases, with 17 bases between them. Germline-derived CDR1 and CDR2 are DFQATT and SNEGSKA (reference sequence). CDR3 in DNA: TGCAGTGCTATGGGAGATAGGGGGGTTTACGAGCAGTACTTC. Amino acids: CSAMGDRGVYEQYF.

This sequence joins TRBV7-9 and TRBJ1-1; D ambiguous. Germline V gene lookup returns CDR1 SEHNR and CDR2 FQNEAQ (reference sequence). Trimming pared 1 base from V and 5 bases from J, leaving 11 bases between. The CDR3 extends over 14 amino acids. The CDR3 here is CASSLEGPGTEAFF. The DNA of the CDR3 is TGTGCCAGCAGCTTAGAGGGCCCTGGGACTGAAGCTTTCTTT.

This clonotype was detected only a few times. This chain links TRBV5-6 with TRBJ2-7; 7 nucleotides agree with TRBD1. The CDR3 spans 16 residues. Looked up from germline, CDR1 is SGHDT and CDR2 is YYEEEE. J lost 3 bases, V lost 2 bases, and 11 bases had no gene match. CDR3 nucleotides: TGTGCCAGCAGCTTCGTTCCCGCTTCAGGGGGCTACGAGCAGTACTTC. This gives the protein CASSFVPASGGYEQYF.

J is TRBJ1-1 and V is TRBV5-4; TRBD1 is a possible D gene (6 bases). With 6 bases removed from V and 1 base from J, the gap between germline ends came to 16 bases. This CDR3 is 15 amino acids long. Germline assignment: CDR1 SGHNT and CDR2 YYREEE (reference sequence). As DNA, the CDR3 is TGTGCCAGCAACCAGAGGGGGGCAACGAACACTGAAGCTTTCTTT. Protein product: CASNQRGATNTEAFF. The complete variable domain, with remaining parts taken from reference TRBV5-4 and TRBJ1-1, reads ETGVTQSPTHLIKTRGQQVTLRCSSQSGHNTVSWYQQALGQGPQFIFQYYREEENGRGNFPPRFSGLQFPNYSSELNVNALELDDSALYLCASNQRGATNTEAFFGQGTRLTVV.

This chain connects TRBV20-1 to TRBJ1-5; TRBD1 might be the D (6 bases). With 1 base removed from V and 3 bases from J, the gap between germline ends came to 7 bases. Germline V gives CDR1 DFQATT, CDR2 SNEGSKA (reference sequence). The CDR3 consists of 13 residues. This CDR3 reads CSARAGVNQPQHF. The CDR3, as DNA: TGCAGTGCTAGAGCAGGGGTCAATCAGCCCCAGCATTTT.

This clonotype was seen at least ten times. The chain is built from TRBV12-3 or TRBV12-4 and TRBJ1-4; the D gene is possibly TRBD1 (5 bases). V was trimmed by 6 bases and J by 6 bases, leaving 14 bases between them. This CDR3 has 14 amino acids. CDR3: CASRPAGWYEKLFF. The DNA for the CDR3 is TGTGCCAGCAGACCCGCAGGGTGGTATGAAAAACTGTTTTTT.

J is TRBJ2-1 and V is TRBV5-6, with 7 positions matching TRBD1. Germline-derived CDR1 and CDR2 are SGHDT and YYEEEE. CDR3 size: 14 residues. The trim removed 6 bases at V and 5 bases at J, leaving 8 bases unmatched. The CDR3 DNA follows: TGTGCCAGCAACCCCGGGACAGACAACAATGAGCAGTTCTTC. Its translation: CASNPGTDNNEQFF.

This clonotype has a handful of counts. The chain joins TRBV11-2 to TRBJ2-3; D remains unclear. V gave up 5 bases and J gave up 6 bases, with 9 bases separating them. Germline CDR1 reads SGHAT; CDR2 reads FQNNGV. This CDR3 region has 12 residues. The CDR3 sequence is CASSIDRDTQYF. The CDR3 DNA sequence: TGTGCCAGCAGCATCGATCGGGATACGCAGTATTTT.